This record covers a single T cell receptor (beta chain). Its cognate antigen is unknown. CD4+ cells were split into CD45RA+ naive and CD45RA-negative memory subsets. This entry belongs to a study of shared clonotypes between healthy human individuals. Study results and limitations: Owing to a small donor count, the genetic and exposure-history diversity represented was limited.

Generated by immunoSEQ multiplex PCR, the TCRdb table keeps only in-frame clones and is missing some. The sample consists of 1,500,000 or so clones, around 98.5% of them appearing once. V was clipped by 2 bases and J by 3 bases; unmatched bases: 1. The germline gives CDR1 GTSNPN, CDR2 SVGIG (reference sequence). The CDR3 is 13 amino acids. The receptor was isolated from a young man in good health. What was sequenced was naive CD4+ T cells sorted from blood. Subset noted: CD45RA+ positively selected. V and J are TRBV30 and TRBJ1-1; TRBD1 aligns across 9 bases. The CDR3 is CAWSRDRDTEAFF. The CDR3, as DNA: TGTGCCTGGAGTCGGGACAGGGACACTGAAGCTTTCTTT.